The next 32 T cell receptor beta chains were all read from a single sample in a study of blood T cell repertoires in COVID-19. The table came from immunoSEQ multiplex PCR; TCRdb's copy has only in-frame clones and leaves some out. The sample yields roughly 300,000 clones, 85% seen once. Sample: PBMCs or T cells enriched from blood (not recorded which). Source of these receptors: a woman in her forties or fifties who had recovered from COVID-19.

The CDR3 is CSASQGPRGNTIYF. CDR3 sequence (DNA): TGCAGTGCTAGTCAGGGTCCTAGAGGAAACACCATATATTTT. V and J are TRBV20-1 and TRBJ1-3; TRBD1 might be the D (5 bases). Germline CDR1 and CDR2: DFQATT and SNEGSKA (reference sequence). V was trimmed by 3 bases and J by 4 bases, leaving 13 bases between them. This CDR3 is 14 amino acids long.

This clone was seen once. The CDR3 is CASSPRTSVTDTQYF. CDR3 DNA sequence: TGCGCCAGCAGCCCCCGGACTAGCGTGACAGATACGCAGTATTTT. The chain couples TRBV4-1 to TRBJ2-3; 9 bases map to TRBD2. The CDR3 is 15 residues long. CDR1 is MGHRA and CDR2 is YSYEKL in the germline V gene. The junction had 5 bases not matched to a gene; V was cut back by 4 bases and J by 3 bases.

This clone showed up just a few times. The V gene is TRBV5-6, the J gene TRBJ2-1, with 8 bases lining up with TRBD2. Germline V CDR1 and CDR2: SGHDT, YYEEEE. The CDR3 runs 16 residues. With V trimmed by 0 bases and J by 3 bases, 5 bases remained unmatched. The CDR3 is CASSLAPGLVYNEQFF. CDR3 DNA: TGTGCCAGCAGCTTGGCCCCGGGACTAGTCTACAATGAGCAGTTCTTC.

In regard to this clone: One junction end disagrees with the germline gene, perhaps due to a read error. The V call is TRBV7-8, the J call TRBJ2-5; a possible D gene is TRBD2 (6 bases). Germline V gives CDR1 SGHVS, CDR2 FQNEAQ. This CDR3 is built from 15 residues. The DNA of the CDR3 is TGTGCCAGCGGGCCCTTGGGACTTTCCCAAGGGACCCAGTACTTC. It encodes CASGPLGLSQGTQYF.

The V and J genes are TRBV7-9 and TRBJ1-4, with D uncertain. The V end lost 5 bases, the J end lost 6 bases, and 13 bases lay between the germline ends. The CDR3 contains 14 residues. Germline V gives CDR1 SEHNR, CDR2 FQNEAQ (reference sequence). This chain's CDR3 is CASSPRVRDEKLFF. CDR3 nucleotide sequence: TGTGCCAGCAGCCCCCGTGTGAGGGATGAAAAACTGTTTTTT.

The V call is TRBV7-3, the J call TRBJ2-2; TRBD1 might be the D (5 bases). Germline assignment: CDR1 SGHTA and CDR2 FQGTGA. CDR3 length equals 14 residues. The V and J ends lost 2 bases and 7 bases respectively, with 11 bases between them. CDR3 in amino acids: CASSLDSMSGELFF. In nucleotides, the CDR3 is TGTGCCAGCAGCTTAGACAGTATGAGCGGGGAGCTGTTTTTT.

The chain couples TRBV30 to TRBJ2-7; tentatively, D is TRBD1 (6 bases). The CDR3 has 13 residues. Germline lookup yields CDR1 GTSNPN and CDR2 SVGIG (reference sequence). Trimming cost V 4 bases and J 3 bases, with 13 bases left between them. The CDR3: CAWKRQALYEQYF. CDR3 nucleotide sequence: TGTGCCTGGAAAAGACAGGCCCTCTACGAGCAGTACTTC.

The rearrangement links TRBV2 to TRBJ2-1, with D unresolved. The V and J ends lost 6 bases and 7 bases respectively, with 7 bases between them. The CDR3 has 11 amino acids. Germline V gene lookup returns CDR1 SNHLY and CDR2 FYNNEI. The chain's CDR3 is CASRAYNEQFF. CDR3 DNA sequence: TGTGCCAGCAGAGCTTATAATGAGCAGTTCTTC. Looking up the rest from reference TRBV2 and TRBJ2-1 gives the full variable domain: EPEVTQTPSHQVTQMGQEVILRCVPISNHLYFYWYRQILGQKVEFLVSFYNNEISEKSEIFDDQFSVERPDGSNFTLKIRSTKLEDSAMYFCASRAYNEQFFGPGTRLTVL.

This sequence joins TRBV10-3 and TRBJ2-5; 10 nucleotides align to TRBD2. The V gene end was trimmed by 6 bases and the J gene end by 4 bases; junction bases not matched to a gene: 5. The V gene's germline CDR1 is ENHRY and CDR2 SYGVKD. CDR3 length equals 14 residues. CDR3 bases: TGTGCCATCAGAGAGCGGGGGGGACGAGAGACCCAGTACTTC. Translating gives CAIRERGGRETQYF.

The chain recombines TRBV5-1 with TRBJ1-4; TRBD1 might be the D (6 bases). The CDR3 is 16 amino acids. From germline, CDR1 is SGHRS and CDR2 YFSETQ. Trimming took off 0 bases at V and 5 bases at J, with 14 bases between the two ends. CDR3 sequence: CASSLDLGAVNEKLFF. The CDR3 DNA reads as TGCGCCAGCAGCTTGGACTTGGGGGCGGTGAATGAAAAACTGTTTTTT.

The rearrangement joins TRBV5-5 to TRBJ1-4; D is ambiguous. This CDR3 region has 18 residues. Trimming took off 0 bases at V and 2 bases at J, with 17 bases between the two ends. Germline lookup yields CDR1 SGHKS and CDR2 YYEKEE (reference sequence). The CDR3 protein is CASSLGVAGWFTNEKLFF. The CDR3 nucleotides are TGTGCCAGCAGCTTGGGTGTGGCAGGATGGTTCACTAATGAAAAACTGTTTTTT.

Only one count was recorded for this clone. The chain employs TRBV18 and TRBJ1-2; D remains ambiguous. CDR1 and CDR2 (germline): KGHSH, LQKENI. CDR3 length: 15 residues. The V gene lost 6 bases and the J gene lost 5 bases, with 19 bases spanning the gap. CDR3 region: CASSRPTVSSYGYTF. As DNA, the CDR3 is TGTGCCAGCTCCCGGCCCACAGTTTCCTCTTATGGCTACACCTTC. The whole variable domain, remainder taken from reference TRBV18 and TRBJ1-2, is NAGVMQNPRHLVRRRGQEARLRCSPMKGHSHVYWYRQLPEEGLKFMVYLQKENIIDESGMPKERFSAEFPKEGPSILRIQQVVRGDSAAYFCASSRPTVSSYGYTFGSGTRLTVV.

This clone was seen a single time. The genes are TRBV5-1 and TRBJ1-4; D unresolved. The CDR3 spans 16 residues. Trimming pared 0 bases from V and 0 bases from J, leaving 9 bases between. The germline CDR1 and CDR2 sequences are SGHRS and YFSETQ. CDR3 protein: CASSLDTRPTNEKLFF. The CDR3 DNA reads TGCGCCAGCAGCTTGGATACTCGCCCAACTAATGAAAAACTGTTTTTT.

The chain recombines TRBV3-1 (or the pseudogene TRBV3-2) with TRBJ1-3, with D unresolved. This CDR3 is 16 amino acids long. Germline V lookup: CDR1 LGHDT, CDR2 YNNKEL (reference sequence). Trimming stripped 6 bases from V and 5 bases from J, with 20 bases between. The CDR3 DNA reads as TGTGCCAGCAGAAGTGACGATACGGGTCGAAGAAACACCATATATTTT. Its protein product is CASRSDDTGRRNTIYF.

V usage is TRBV15 and J usage is TRBJ1-4; 8 bases match TRBD1. Germline V CDR1 and CDR2: LNHNV, YYDKDF (reference sequence). V lost 0 bases, J lost 7 bases, and 7 bases stayed unmatched. CDR3 length equals 16 residues. CDR3 sequence reads: CATSRDSQGAAEKLFF. Written as DNA, the CDR3 is TGTGCCACCAGCAGAGATTCCCAGGGGGCGGCTGAAAAACTGTTTTTT.

This sequence joins TRBV25-1 and TRBJ2-2; 12 nucleotides line up with TRBD2. The CDR3 sequence is 14 residues long. Germline V gene lookup returns CDR1 MGHDK and CDR2 SYGVNS. V lost 2 bases, J lost 12 bases, and 4 bases stayed unmatched. The CDR3 protein is CASSELAGGPKLFF. The CDR3 nucleotides read TGTGCCAGCAGTGAACTAGCGGGGGGGCCAAAGCTGTTTTTT.

This chain connects TRBV2 to TRBJ1-4; 9 nucleotides align to TRBD1. The CDR3 spans 15 residues. In germline, CDR1 is SNHLY, CDR2 FYNNEI. V trimming: 2 bases; J trimming: 7 bases; junction bases outside the gene matches: 5. The CDR3 sequence: CASSETRQGVEKLFF. DNA of the CDR3: TGTGCCAGCAGTGAAACTAGACAGGGGGTTGAAAAACTGTTTTTT.

V usage is TRBV3-1 (or the pseudogene TRBV3-2) and J usage is TRBJ1-5; D gene uncertain. With 2 bases removed from V and 5 bases from J, the gap between germline ends came to 4 bases. This CDR3 has 12 amino acids. In germline, CDR1 is LGHDT, CDR2 YNNKEL (reference sequence). In DNA form, the CDR3 reads TGTGCCAGCAGCCAACTCGATCAGCCCCAGCATTTT. Its protein is CASSQLDQPQHF.

This chain connects TRBV30 to TRBJ2-3; 7 nucleotides match TRBD2. The CDR3 is 13 residues long. CDR1 is GTSNPN, CDR2 SVGIG, per germline (reference sequence). Trimming removed 0 bases from V and 4 bases from J; junction bases left unmatched: 1. CDR3 bases: TGTGCCTGGAGTGTACTAGCGTCAGATACGCAGTATTTT. It encodes CAWSVLASDTQYF.

V usage is TRBV5-1 and J usage is TRBJ2-7; a possible D gene is TRBD1 (5 bases). The CDR3 sequence is 15 residues long. Germline V gene lookup returns CDR1 SGHRS and CDR2 YFSETQ. The V and J ends lost 1 base and 2 bases respectively, with 13 bases between them. The DNA for the CDR3 is TGCGCCAGCAGCTTGAATATAGGGGCTACCTACGAGCAGTACTTC. Encoded protein: CASSLNIGATYEQYF.

This clone was seen once. The chain recombines TRBV29-1 with TRBJ2-1; the D gene is possibly TRBD2 (5 bases). CDR3 length: 13 residues. Trimming cost V 3 bases and J 6 bases, with 12 bases left between them. Germline assignment: CDR1 SQVTM and CDR2 ANQGSEA. The CDR3 loop is CSVEVGLGNEQFF. CDR3 nucleotides: TGCAGCGTTGAGGTCGGACTGGGCAATGAGCAGTTCTTC.

This clone was seen just once. The chain joins TRBV10-2 to TRBJ1-2; D may be TRBD1 (5 bases). The germline V gene has CDR1 WSHSY and CDR2 SAAADI. The V and J ends lost 0 bases and 2 bases respectively, with 7 bases between them. The CDR3 consists of 14 residues. Here the CDR3 reads CASSESSGNYGYTF. Here the CDR3 DNA reads TGCGCCAGCAGTGAGTCGTCAGGGAACTATGGCTACACCTTC.

The chain links TRBV5-5 to TRBJ2-2; 8 nucleotides match TRBD2. V lost 4 bases and J lost 5; bases outside the gene matches: 10. CDR3 length: 16 amino acids. Germline CDR1 is SGHKS and CDR2 is YYEKEE (reference sequence). CDR3 sequence (DNA): TGTGCCAGCAGCCGGGCCAGCGGGGGATCGACCGGGGAGCTGTTTTTT. It encodes CASSRASGGSTGELFF.

V is TRBV28 and J is TRBJ2-7, with 8 bases matching TRBD1. The CDR3 length is 15 residues. Germline lookup yields CDR1 MDHEN and CDR2 SYDVKM. Trimming at V came to 5 bases and at J to 0 bases, leaving 6 bases not matched to a gene. The CDR3 protein is CASSGTGGFSYEQYF. The CDR3 bases are TGTGCCAGCAGTGGAACAGGGGGTTTCTCCTACGAGCAGTACTTC.

The chain combines TRBV30 with TRBJ2-3; 7 nucleotides match TRBD1. CDR1 and CDR2 from the germline V gene are GTSNPN and SVGIG (reference sequence). V gave up 4 bases and J gave up 5 bases; unmatched junction bases: 3. The CDR3 runs 12 residues. The DNA for the CDR3 is TGTGCCTGGACAGGGGGTGTAGATACGCAGTATTTT. Residues: CAWTGGVDTQYF.

The V call is TRBV18, the J call TRBJ2-3, with D possibly matching TRBD1 (5 bases). Trimming cost V 3 bases and J 3 bases, with 13 bases left between them. The germline gives CDR1 KGHSH, CDR2 LQKENI. CDR3 length: 15 amino acids. The CDR3 region has the DNA TGTGCCAGCTCACCGATCTTCCAGGGTACAGATACGCAGTATTTT. Amino acids: CASSPIFQGTDTQYF.

This clone was seen more than once but under ten times. V and J are TRBV5-1 and TRBJ2-3; D might be TRBD2 (6 bases). This CDR3 region has 12 residues. Looked up from germline, CDR1 is SGHRS and CDR2 is YFSETQ. The ends were cut back, 7 bases at V and 6 bases at J, with 12 bases in the middle. The CDR3 DNA follows: TGCGCCAGCCGAAAAGGAGGGGATACGCAGTATTTT. Its translation is CASRKGGDTQYF.

At least ten counts were recorded for this clone. V and J are TRBV29-1 and TRBJ2-7, with 7 bases that match TRBD1. Germline V CDR1 and CDR2: SQVTM, ANQGSEA. This CDR3 is built from 11 residues. J gave up 9 bases and V 5 bases, and 7 bases lay outside the gene matches. The CDR3 loop reads CSVKQGLGQYF. The DNA of the CDR3 is TGCAGCGTTAAACAGGGGTTAGGGCAGTACTTC.

This chain links TRBV7-6 with TRBJ2-7; possible D gene TRBD2, 7 bases. The V gene lost 5 bases and the J gene lost 1 base, with 15 bases spanning the gap. The CDR3 contains 15 residues. The germline CDR1 and CDR2 sequences are SGHVS and FNYEAQ. The CDR3 DNA follows: TGTGCCAGCAGCCCTGGGAGGGGGGCGTCCTACGAGCAGTACTTC. This encodes CASSPGRGASYEQYF.

The rearrangement uses TRBV4-1 and TRBJ1-5, with a weak D call TRBD1 (6 bases). Germline lookup yields CDR1 MGHRA and CDR2 YSYEKL. V lost 5 bases and J 5 bases, leaving 13 bases between the germline ends. The CDR3 has 14 amino acids. Here the CDR3 DNA reads TGCGCCAGCAGCACACAGGGAGGGGATCAGCCCCAGCATTTT. It encodes CASSTQGGDQPQHF.

V and J are TRBV12-3 or TRBV12-4 and TRBJ1-5, with a possible D match to TRBD1 (5 bases). V was cut by 6 bases and J by 3 bases, with 6 bases left in between. This CDR3 comprises 12 residues. CDR3 in DNA: TGTGCCAGCAGCAGGGACAATCAGCCCCAGCATTTT. It codes for CASSRDNQPQHF.

The rearrangement uses TRBV10-2 and TRBJ2-5; 7 bases match TRBD2. This CDR3 has 13 amino acids. CDR1 is WSHSY and CDR2 is SAAADI in the germline V gene. V was pared by 10 bases and J by 2 bases, with 7 bases of the junction left unmatched. CDR3 sequence: CATQRGSQETQYF. CDR3 coding DNA: TGCGCCACTCAGCGGGGATCGCAAGAGACCCAGTACTTC.